A selection of T cell receptor beta chains follows, all from one sample in a study of siplizumab effects on memory and regulatory T cells. Generated by immunoSEQ multiplex PCR, the TCRdb table keeps only in-frame clones and is missing some. Among roughly 56,000 clones listed, more than 85% were seen once. The sequenced sample consisted of CD8+ T cells sorted from blood. These receptor sequences come from a human donor in good health. The CDR3 runs from the conserved cysteine through the conserved F or W. The order of the fields is clone size, D gene, V gene, J gene, CDR3 protein, CDR3 DNA. A D gene is named only where the DNA matches it firmly. The size field is filled for only some rows; it gives once, few, many or a size class.

clone_size: .
d_call: TRBD1
v_call: TRBV5-1
j_call: TRBJ1-1
cdr3_aa: CASSETGGHTEAFF
cdr3_nt: TGCGCCAGCAGCGAAACAGGGGGCCACACTGAAGCTTTCTTT

clone_size: .
d_call: TRBD1
v_call: TRBV6-6
j_call: TRBJ2-1
cdr3_aa: CASSLGQGTYYNEQFF
cdr3_nt: TGTGCCAGCAGCCTAGGACAGGGGACCTACTACAATGAGCAGTTCTTC

clone_size: .
d_call: .
v_call: TRBV11-2
j_call: TRBJ2-7
cdr3_aa: CASRTLGHEQYF
cdr3_nt: TGTGCCAGCAGGACCCTAGGCCACGAGCAGTACTTC

clone_size: .
d_call: TRBD2
v_call: TRBV29-1
j_call: TRBJ2-1
cdr3_aa: CSVVWEGPANEQFF
cdr3_nt: TGCAGCGTTGTGTGGGAGGGGCCAGCCAATGAGCAGTTCTTC

clone_size: .
d_call: TRBD1
v_call: TRBV29-1
j_call: TRBJ1-1
cdr3_aa: CSVGQGGDNTEAFF
cdr3_nt: TGCAGCGTCGGACAGGGAGGGGATAACACTGAAGCTTTCTTT

clone_size: .
d_call: TRBD2
v_call: TRBV7-6
j_call: TRBJ2-1
cdr3_aa: CASSRGLAGGPNEQFF
cdr3_nt: TGTGCCAGCAGCCGCGGACTAGCGGGAGGGCCGAATGAGCAGTTCTTC

clone_size: .
d_call: .
v_call: TRBV29-1
j_call: TRBJ2-1
cdr3_aa: CSVEGPMDYNEQFF
cdr3_nt: TGCAGCGTTGAAGGGCCTATGGACTACAATGAGCAGTTCTTC

clone_size: .
d_call: .
v_call: TRBV7-8
j_call: TRBJ2-7
cdr3_aa: CASSHRTESYEQYF
cdr3_nt: TGTGCCAGCAGCCATCGGACAGAGTCCTACGAGCAGTACTTC

clone_size: .
d_call: .
v_call: TRBV5-5
j_call: TRBJ2-7
cdr3_aa: CASSLWDSEQYF
cdr3_nt: TGTGCCAGCAGCTTGTGGGACTCCGAGCAGTACTTC

clone_size: .
d_call: TRBD2
v_call: TRBV9
j_call: TRBJ2-2
cdr3_aa: CASSVGLAGIRTGELFF
cdr3_nt: TGTGCCAGCAGCGTAGGGCTAGCGGGGATCCGTACCGGGGAGCTGTTTTTT

clone_size: .
d_call: .
v_call: TRBV4-2
j_call: TRBJ1-1
cdr3_aa: CASSLQIGTGGGTEAFF
cdr3_nt: TGTGCCAGCAGCTTACAGATCGGGACGGGAGGGGGCACTGAAGCTTTCTTT

clone_size: .
d_call: TRBD1
v_call: TRBV30
j_call: TRBJ2-7
cdr3_aa: CAWSPTGTGGYEQYF
cdr3_nt: TGTGCCTGGAGTCCAACCGGGACAGGGGGCTACGAGCAGTACTTC

clone_size: once
d_call: .
v_call: TRBV2
j_call: TRBJ2-5
cdr3_aa: CASSDRLGETQYF
cdr3_nt: TGTGCCAGCAGTGACCGGCTAGGGGAGACCCAGTACTTC

clone_size: .
d_call: .
v_call: TRBV5-4
j_call: TRBJ2-2
cdr3_aa: CASSSRTPSAGELFF
cdr3_nt: TGTGCCAGCAGTTCTCGGACCCCCAGTGCCGGGGAGCTGTTTTTT

clone_size: few
d_call: .
v_call: TRBV13
j_call: TRBJ2-5
cdr3_aa: CASSPLTSSETQYF
cdr3_nt: TGTGCCAGCAGCCCCCTCACTAGCTCCGAGACCCAGTACTTC

clone_size: .
d_call: .
v_call: TRBV6-5
j_call: TRBJ1-1
cdr3_aa: CASSYSGGRATEAFF
cdr3_nt: TGTGCCAGCAGTTACTCAGGGGGTAGGGCCACTGAAGCTTTCTTT

clone_size: .
d_call: .
v_call: TRBV19
j_call: TRBJ2-7
cdr3_aa: CASSAGSSYEQYF
cdr3_nt: TGTGCCAGTAGCGCGGGGAGCTCCTACGAGCAGTACTTC

clone_size: once
d_call: .
v_call: TRBV6-5
j_call: TRBJ2-5
cdr3_aa: CASSPLRDNQETQYF
cdr3_nt: TGTGCCAGCAGTCCCCTCCGGGACAATCAAGAGACCCAGTACTTC

clone_size: .
d_call: .
v_call: TRBV29-1
j_call: TRBJ1-6
cdr3_aa: CSVEGGAGHLHF
cdr3_nt: TGCAGCGTGGAAGGGGGAGCGGGGCACCTCCACTTT

clone_size: .
d_call: TRBD2
v_call: TRBV12-5
j_call: TRBJ2-1
cdr3_aa: CASGLSYDGLAGRSTEQFF
cdr3_nt: TGTGCTAGTGGTTTGTCTTACGACGGATTAGCGGGGCGGTCGACCGAGCAGTTCTTC

clone_size: once
d_call: .
v_call: TRBV7-9
j_call: TRBJ1-1
cdr3_aa: CASSFTDPNTEAFF
cdr3_nt: TGTGCCAGCAGCTTTACAGACCCTAACACTGAAGCTTTCTTT

clone_size: .
d_call: TRBD1
v_call: TRBV2
j_call: TRBJ1-2
cdr3_aa: CASSSNSDRGDYGYTF
cdr3_nt: TGTGCCAGCAGTTCCAACTCTGACAGGGGAGACTATGGCTACACCTTC

clone_size: .
d_call: .
v_call: TRBV6-5
j_call: TRBJ1-1
cdr3_aa: CASRTGPEAFF
cdr3_nt: TGTGCCAGCAGGACAGGCCCTGAAGCTTTCTTT

clone_size: .
d_call: .
v_call: TRBV29-1
j_call: TRBJ1-4
cdr3_aa: CSVEREEKGLFF
cdr3_nt: TGCAGCGTTGAAAGGGAAGAAAAAGGACTGTTTTTT

clone_size: .
d_call: .
v_call: TRBV28
j_call: TRBJ1-1
cdr3_aa: CASRPTAAAAFF
cdr3_nt: TGTGCCAGCAGACCGACGGCGGCTGCAGCTTTCTTT

clone_size: .
d_call: TRBD2
v_call: TRBV2
j_call: TRBJ2-1
cdr3_aa: CASSWTSGNDEQFF
cdr3_nt: TGTGCCAGCAGTTGGACTAGCGGGAACGATGAGCAGTTCTTC

clone_size: .
d_call: .
v_call: TRBV7-8
j_call: TRBJ2-7
cdr3_aa: CASSGPDLEQYF
cdr3_nt: TGTGCCAGCAGCGGCCCGGACCTCGAGCAGTACTTC

clone_size: .
d_call: .
v_call: TRBV11-3
j_call: TRBJ2-1
cdr3_aa: CASSLAGEQFF
cdr3_nt: TGTGCCAGCAGCTTAGCCGGTGAGCAGTTCTTC

clone_size: .
d_call: .
v_call: TRBV28
j_call: TRBJ2-3
cdr3_aa: CASSIGTALTDTQYF
cdr3_nt: TGTGCCAGCAGTATAGGGACGGCCCTCACAGATACGCAGTATTTT

clone_size: .
d_call: TRBD1
v_call: TRBV27
j_call: TRBJ2-3
cdr3_aa: CASSTTGADTQYF
cdr3_nt: TGTGCCAGCAGTACGACAGGGGCAGATACGCAGTATTTT

clone_size: .
d_call: TRBD2
v_call: TRBV4-3
j_call: TRBJ2-1
cdr3_aa: CASSQDPSGSSYNEQFF
cdr3_nt: TGCGCCAGCAGCCAAGATCCTAGCGGGAGCTCCTACAATGAGCAGTTCTTC

clone_size: .
d_call: .
v_call: TRBV2
j_call: TRBJ1-3
cdr3_aa: CASSEAWTAGNTIYF
cdr3_nt: TGTGCCAGCAGTGAAGCGTGGACAGCGGGAAACACCATATATTTT

clone_size: .
d_call: .
v_call: TRBV4-1
j_call: TRBJ2-5
cdr3_aa: CASSHPWEETQYF
cdr3_nt: TGCGCCAGCAGCCACCCCTGGGAGGAGACCCAGTACTTC